Each of the 30 T cell receptor beta chains below was sequenced from the same sample in a study of OX40 agonist ivuxolimab in advanced cancers. The data were produced by immunoSEQ multiplex PCR, yet TCRdb's version contains in-frame clones alone and is incomplete. The sample holds about 35,000 clones, roughly four fifths seen once. This specimen was CD4+ or CD8+ T cells sorted from blood, taken in a trial of the OX40 agonist ivuxolimab. The receptor source for this set is an adult with an advanced solid tumor such as melanoma, head and neck, liver or kidney cancer.

The chain is built from TRBV7-3 and TRBJ2-7; TRBD2 agrees at 8 bases. V lost 2 bases and J lost 1; bases outside the gene matches: 4. This CDR3 comprises 15 residues. Looked up from germline, CDR1 is SGHTA and CDR2 is FQGTGA. The CDR3 here is CASSLGSGTSYEQYF. DNA for the CDR3: TGTGCCAGCAGCTTAGGTAGCGGGACGTCCTACGAGCAGTACTTC.

The gene calls are TRBV28 and TRBJ2-3; TRBD2 agrees at 8 bases. Germline trimming cut 2 bases from V and 1 base from J; bases unmatched to any gene: 8. The germline V gene has CDR1 MDHEN and CDR2 SYDVKM. There are 17 residues in the CDR3. This CDR3 is CASSLVWAGGGTDTQYF. The DNA for the CDR3 is TGTGCCAGCAGTTTAGTCTGGGCGGGGGGAGGCACAGATACGCAGTATTTT.

The rearrangement uses TRBV28 and TRBJ2-5; D is perhaps TRBD1 (6 bases). CDR3 length: 13 amino acids. Per the germline V gene, CDR1 is MDHEN and CDR2 is SYDVKM. Trimming stripped 8 bases from V and 1 base from J, with 11 bases between. The DNA of the CDR3 is TGTGCCAGCGGGATGACAGGCCAAGAGACCCAGTACTTC. It codes for CASGMTGQETQYF.

Only a few counts were recorded for this clone. This chain joins TRBV7-9 and TRBJ1-1; D is uncertain. Germline V lookup: CDR1 SEHNR, CDR2 FQNEAQ (reference sequence). The CDR3 length is 11 residues. V was trimmed by 2 bases and J by 7 bases, leaving 5 bases between them. The CDR3 bases are TGTGCCAGCAGCTTAATCAGTGAAGCTTTCTTT. This translates into CASSLISEAFF.

This sequence joins TRBV19 and TRBJ2-1; D not certain. Per the germline V gene, CDR1 is LNHDA and CDR2 is SQIVND (reference sequence). The CDR3 contains 14 residues. The V end was cut by 3 bases, the J end by 7 bases, with 13 bases between. The CDR3 sequence: CASSMGSTLNEQFF. Written as DNA, the CDR3 is TGTGCCAGTAGTATGGGCAGTACCCTTAATGAGCAGTTCTTC.

CDR3 DNA: TGTGCCAGCAGTGAAACGGAACGAACGAACACTGAAGCTTTCTTT. This translates into CASSETERTNTEAFF. The rearrangement links TRBV2 to TRBJ1-1; D remains unclear. CDR1 and CDR2 from the germline V gene are SNHLY and FYNNEI. CDR3 length: 15 residues. V lost 2 bases, J lost 1 base, and 11 bases lay in between.

This sequence joins TRBV15 and TRBJ2-5, with 8 bases matching TRBD1. Germline lookup yields CDR1 LNHNV and CDR2 YYDKDF (reference sequence). The trim removed 1 base at V and 4 bases at J, leaving 8 bases unmatched. The CDR3 is made up of 16 amino acids. CDR3 residues: CATSRAPGTGGETQYF. The CDR3, as DNA: TGTGCCACCAGCAGAGCCCCCGGGACAGGAGGAGAGACCCAGTACTTC. Full variable domain (remainder filled in from reference TRBV15 and TRBJ2-5): DAMVIQNPRYQVTQFGKPVTLSCSQTLNHNVMYWYQQKSSQAPKLLFHYYDKDFNNEADTPDNFQSRRPNTSFCFLDIRSPGLGDTAMYLCATSRAPGTGGETQYFGPGTRLLVL.

In the case of this clone: Other nucleotide sequences in the sample specify the same CDR3. The V call is TRBV6-1, the J call TRBJ1-5; tentatively, D is TRBD1 (6 bases). Trimming stripped 3 bases from V and 5 bases from J, with 8 bases between. Germline loops: CDR1 MNHNS, CDR2 SASEGT. The CDR3 covers 13 residues. CDR3 bases: TGTGCCAGCAGTGAGGACAGTCATCAGCCCCAGCATTTT. Translation: CASSEDSHQPQHF.

This chain links TRBV4-2 with TRBJ2-2; 9 bases match TRBD1. The CDR3 spans 19 residues. Germline values: CDR1 LGHNA, CDR2 YNFKEQ. V dropped 4 bases and J dropped 4; count of bases not matched to a gene: 16. This CDR3 is CASSPMGATGGFPTGELFF. In DNA, the CDR3 is TGTGCCAGCAGCCCAATGGGGGCTACAGGGGGCTTTCCCACCGGGGAGCTGTTTTTT.

This clone has a single count. The genes are TRBV2 and TRBJ1-2; D is perhaps TRBD1 (6 bases). V was cut by 4 bases and J by 1 base, with 13 bases left in between. Germline CDR1 SNHLY, CDR2 FYNNEI. The CDR3 is 15 amino acids. The CDR3 reads CASSGYRDFNYGYTF. As DNA, the CDR3 is TGTGCCAGCAGTGGTTACAGGGATTTTAACTATGGCTACACCTTC.

The CDR3 DNA reads TGTGCCAGCAGCTTGGAAGGTTCACGGGGCTATGGCTACACCTTC. This sequence encodes CASSLEGSRGYGYTF. V and J are TRBV5-8 and TRBJ1-2; D gene unclear. Deletions cut 0 bases from V and 4 bases from J, with 13 bases between. Germline CDR1 reads SGHTS; CDR2 reads YDEGEE. The CDR3 length is 15 residues.

The chain employs TRBV4-1 and TRBJ2-1, with 16 nucleotides matching TRBD2. Germline loops: CDR1 MGHRA, CDR2 YSYEKL. V lost 1 base and J lost 3; bases outside the gene matches: 12. This CDR3 has 21 residues. The CDR3 coding sequence is TGCGCCAGCAGCCAAGGACCCGTCGGGACTAGCGGGAGGGGTTTCTACAATGAGCAGTTCTTC. Residues: CASSQGPVGTSGRGFYNEQFF.

The V gene is TRBV27, the J gene TRBJ1-1, with TRBD1 matching 8 bases. Germline loops: CDR1 MNHEY, CDR2 SMNVEV (reference sequence). The ends lost 6 bases at V and 1 base at J; junction bases unmatched: 4. The CDR3 contains 14 residues. The DNA of the CDR3 is TGTGCCAGCAGGATTACAGGGGGGAACACTGAAGCTTTCTTT. Amino acid sequence: CASRITGGNTEAFF.

This chain links TRBV7-3 with TRBJ2-1; 8 bases agree with TRBD2. The germline V gene has CDR1 SGHTA and CDR2 FQGTGA. Unmatched junction bases numbered 6, after V lost 2 bases and J lost 9 bases. The CDR3 is 14 residues long. The CDR3 bases are TGTGCCAGCAGCTTAGGTAGCGGGATTGCTGAGCAGTTCTTC. Translating gives CASSLGSGIAEQFF.

The chain links TRBV27 to TRBJ1-5; TRBD1 might be the D (5 bases). Deletions cut 2 bases from V and 4 bases from J, with 6 bases between. Germline loops: CDR1 MNHEY, CDR2 SMNVEV (reference sequence). The CDR3 is 13 residues long. CDR3 nucleotides: TGTGCCAGCAGTTTAAGGGGAAATCAGCCCCAGCATTTT. This codes for CASSLRGNQPQHF.

V gene TRBV6-5 combines with J gene TRBJ2-7, with 8 bases that match TRBD1. The V gene's germline CDR1 is MNHEY and CDR2 SVGAGI. Trimming took 7 bases from V and 5 from J; bases not matched to a gene: 13. The CDR3 extends over 15 amino acids. The CDR3 loop reads CASKLWQGAWDEQYF. CDR3 bases: TGTGCCAGCAAACTTTGGCAGGGGGCTTGGGACGAGCAGTACTTC.

The CDR3 coding sequence is TGTGCCAGCAGTGAAGCGGGGAGAGGATCTCCCTACGAGCAGTACTTC. As protein: CASSEAGRGSPYEQYF. V and J are TRBV6-1 and TRBJ2-7, with D perhaps matching TRBD2 (5 bases). The CDR3 runs to 16 residues. Between the trimmed V and J ends, which lost 0 bases and 2 bases, there was a span of 14 bases. CDR1 MNHNS and CDR2 SASEGT come from the germline V gene.

A single count supports this clone. This chain connects TRBV6-1 to TRBJ1-2; 9 bases fit TRBD1. In germline, CDR1 is MNHNS, CDR2 SASEGT. V dropped 4 bases and J dropped 2; count of bases not matched to a gene: 11. This CDR3 comprises 17 residues. CDR3 nucleotides: TGTGCCAGCAGTGGCCGGGACAGGGAACTTCCCAACTATGGCTACACCTTC. Amino acid sequence: CASSGRDRELPNYGYTF.

This clone turned up a few times. This chain uses TRBV28 with TRBJ2-7; possibly TRBD1 for D (5 bases). CDR3 size: 13 residues. Germline loops: CDR1 MDHEN, CDR2 SYDVKM. V lost 7 bases to trimming and J lost 2 bases, with 12 bases between them. CDR3 region: CASKTTGTYEQYF. The CDR3 DNA follows: TGTGCCAGCAAAACAACAGGTACCTACGAGCAGTACTTC.

This clone showed up just a few times. V and J are TRBV10-1 and TRBJ1-5; weak D call: TRBD1 (5 bases). The CDR3 extends over 14 amino acids. Trimming removed 5 bases at V and 6 bases at J, with 14 bases between. Germline CDR1 and CDR2: WNHNN and SYGVQD (reference sequence). CDR3 bases: TGCGCCAGCAGTAAGGGCAGGCAGGGTCAGCCCCAGCATTTT. Translating it yields CASSKGRQGQPQHF.

By sample share, this clone is medium-sized. This chain joins TRBV4-3 and TRBJ1-3; D might be TRBD1 (5 bases). The germline V gene has CDR1 LGHNA and CDR2 YSLEER. The CDR3 covers 13 residues. Trimming took 0 bases from V and 7 from J, leaving 7 bases between them. In DNA form, the CDR3 reads TGCGCCAGCAGCCAAGATCAGGGCAACACCATATATTTT. Protein sequence: CASSQDQGNTIYF.

V is TRBV19 and J is TRBJ2-7, with 14 nucleotides matching TRBD2. Germline-derived CDR1 and CDR2 are LNHDA and SQIVND (reference sequence). With V trimmed by 5 bases and J by 7 bases, 7 bases remained unmatched. CDR3 length: 15 amino acids. CDR3 sequence (DNA): TGTGCCAGTAGTGCCGGGACTAGCGGGAGTTGGGAGCAGTACTTC. The encoded protein is CASSAGTSGSWEQYF.

The rearrangement uses TRBV2 and TRBJ2-1, with TRBD2 matching 13 bases. The CDR3 runs to 17 residues. With 3 bases clipped from V and 4 bases from J, the junction kept 6 bases outside the gene matches. Per the germline V gene, CDR1 is SNHLY and CDR2 is FYNNEI. CDR3 DNA: TGTGCCAGCAGTGATCCCGGACTAGCGGGAGTTTACAATGAGCAGTTCTTC. The encoded protein is CASSDPGLAGVYNEQFF.

This rearrangement joins TRBV7-8 to TRBJ1-1, with a weak D call TRBD1 (5 bases). CDR1 and CDR2 (germline): SGHVS, FQNEAQ. CDR3 length: 13 residues. With 1 base removed from V and 4 bases from J, the gap between germline ends came to 7 bases. CDR3 sequence: CASSLGGSTEAFF. The DNA of the CDR3 is TGTGCCAGCAGCTTAGGGGGGAGCACTGAAGCTTTCTTT.

This clone was seen only once. This rearrangement joins TRBV9 to TRBJ2-1, with D tentatively TRBD2 (6 bases). In germline, CDR1 is SGDLS, CDR2 YYNGEE. V lost 0 bases and J 6 bases, leaving 19 bases between the germline ends. The CDR3 totals 17 residues. The chain's CDR3 is CASSVGPRRVAANEQFF. CDR3 DNA sequence: TGTGCCAGCAGCGTAGGCCCCAGGAGGGTTGCGGCCAATGAGCAGTTCTTC. Looking up the rest from reference TRBV9 and TRBJ2-1 gives the full variable domain: DSGVTQTPKHLITATGQRVTLRCSPRSGDLSVYWYQQSLDQGLQFLIQYYNGEERAKGNILERFSAQQFPDLHSELNLSSLELGDSALYFCASSVGPRRVAANEQFFGPGTRLTVL.

DNA for the CDR3: TGTGCCAGTAGGGAGGCGGGAGGGCCAGGATGGTACGAGCAGTACTTC. It specifies CASREAGGPGWYEQYF. This chain joins TRBV19 and TRBJ2-7, with 9 bases aligning to TRBD2. The CDR3 spans 16 residues. Germline trimming cut 6 bases from V and 4 bases from J; bases unmatched to any gene: 13. Germline V gene sequence: CDR1 LNHDA, CDR2 SQIVND (reference sequence).

Here the CDR3 DNA reads TGTGCCAGTAGTATAGCTCTGGGACAGTCCTACGAGCAGTACTTC. Translating gives CASSIALGQSYEQYF. The chain links TRBV19 to TRBJ2-7; 7 bases match TRBD1. The CDR3 sequence is 15 residues long. Germline lookup yields CDR1 LNHDA and CDR2 SQIVND (reference sequence). V gave up 1 base and J gave up 1 base; unmatched junction bases: 4.

This chain joins TRBV27 and TRBJ2-1; D is uncertain. V dropped 3 bases and J dropped 7 bases, with 7 bases sitting between them. The CDR3 contains 12 residues. Looked up from germline, CDR1 is MNHEY and CDR2 is SMNVEV (reference sequence). CDR3 in amino acids: CASSFVGNEQFF. The DNA of the CDR3 is TGTGCCAGCAGTTTCGTGGGAAATGAGCAGTTCTTC.

The chain has TRBV5-4 and TRBJ2-1; 7 bases map to TRBD1. Germline CDR1 SGHNT, CDR2 YYREEE (reference sequence). V dropped 3 bases and J dropped 4; count of bases not matched to a gene: 7. This CDR3 is 15 amino acids long. CDR3 DNA sequence: TGTGCCAGCAGCTGGAGACAGGGAGTTTACAATGAGCAGTTCTTC. This encodes CASSWRQGVYNEQFF. The whole variable domain, filled in from reference TRBV5-4 and TRBJ2-1, reads ETGVTQSPTHLIKTRGQQVTLRCSSQSGHNTVSWYQQALGQGPQFIFQYYREEENGRGNFPPRFSGLQFPNYSSELNVNALELDDSALYLCASSWRQGVYNEQFFGPGTRLTVL.

A few counts support this clone. The chain is built from TRBV14 and TRBJ1-1; D is possibly TRBD1 (6 bases). CDR3 length: 13 amino acids. CDR1 and CDR2 from the germline V gene are SGHDN and FVKESK. The V gene lost 3 bases and the J gene lost 11 bases, with 16 bases spanning the gap. The DNA of the CDR3 is TGTGCCAGCAGCCATTCCTGGAGGGGGTACGCTTTCTTT. As protein: CASSHSWRGYAFF.